Described below is a single TCR beta chain sequence and its context. The data originate from a study of blood T cells in healthy people across ages. PCR was performed a second time for about 7 to 11 cycles using a sample-barcoded 5' primer and a J-beta primer mix. TCRdb ran MiXCR on the 5' RACE reads and lists one entry per CDR3 protein. The data contain fewer than 1,000,000 distinct CDR3 sequences, approximately 48% of them singletons. The source of this sequence is a man in his sixties in good health. Sequencing was carried out using blood.

The CDR3 here is CASSDPQGGFYGYTF. CDR3 sequence (DNA): TGTGCCAGCAGCGACCCCCAGGGGGGATTCTATGGCTACACCTTC. The V call is TRBV6-1, the J call TRBJ1-2; 7 positions agree with TRBD1. The trim removed 6 bases at V and 4 bases at J, leaving 11 bases unmatched. Germline assignment: CDR1 MNHNS and CDR2 SASEGT. The CDR3 consists of 15 residues.